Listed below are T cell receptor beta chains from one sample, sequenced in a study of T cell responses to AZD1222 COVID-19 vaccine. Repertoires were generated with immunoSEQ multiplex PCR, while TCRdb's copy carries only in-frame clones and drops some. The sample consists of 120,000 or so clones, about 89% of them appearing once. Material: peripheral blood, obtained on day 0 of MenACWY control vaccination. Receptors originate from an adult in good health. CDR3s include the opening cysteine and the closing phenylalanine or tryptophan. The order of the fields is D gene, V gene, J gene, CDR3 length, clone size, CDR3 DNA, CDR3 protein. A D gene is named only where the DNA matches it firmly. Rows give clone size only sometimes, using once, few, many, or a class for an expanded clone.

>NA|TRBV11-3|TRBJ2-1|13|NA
TGTGCCAGCAGCCCAACCCCCTACAATGAGCAGTTCTTC
CASSPTPYNEQFF
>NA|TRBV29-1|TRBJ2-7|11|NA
TGCAGCGTTGCCAGCTCCTACGAGCAGTACTTC
CSVASSYEQYF
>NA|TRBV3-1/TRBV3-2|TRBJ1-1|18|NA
TGTGCCAGCAGCCAAGTAGTCCCGGGAAGGACACGGAACACTGAAGCTTTCTTT
CASSQVVPGRTRNTEAFF
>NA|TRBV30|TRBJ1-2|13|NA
TGTGCCTGGGTGACAGGACGCAACTATGGCTACACCTTC
CAWVTGRNYGYTF
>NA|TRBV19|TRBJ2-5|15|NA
TGTGCCAGTAGTATAGGGTTTCGGGGGTTGAAGACCCAGTACTTC
CASSIGFRGLKTQYF
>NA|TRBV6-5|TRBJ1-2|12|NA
TGTGCCAGCAGGACACAGGGCTATGGCTACACCTTC
CASRTQGYGYTF
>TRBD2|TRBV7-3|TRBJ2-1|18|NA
TGTGCCAGCAGCTTTTATCCACCTAGCGGGTCAACCCCCAATGAGCAGTTCTTC
CASSFYPPSGSTPNEQFF
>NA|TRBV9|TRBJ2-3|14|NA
TGTGCCAGCAGTCCCCAGGGCGTGGCAGATACGCAGTATTTT
CASSPQGVADTQYF
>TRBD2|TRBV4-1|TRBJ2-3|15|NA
TGCGCCAGCAGCCAAGATCAGCGGGAAACAGATACGCAGTATTTT
CASSQDQRETDTQYF
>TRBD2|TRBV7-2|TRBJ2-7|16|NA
TGTGCCAGCAGCTTTGCCCCACTAGCGGGACCCTACGAGCAGTACTTC
CASSFAPLAGPYEQYF
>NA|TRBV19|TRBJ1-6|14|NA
TGTGCCAGTAGCACCGGGGCCTCAGGTTCACCCCTCCACTTT
CASSTGASGSPLHF
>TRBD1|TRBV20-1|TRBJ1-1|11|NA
TGCAGGGGGACAGCCGGGGCTGAAGCTTTCTTT
CRGTAGAEAFF
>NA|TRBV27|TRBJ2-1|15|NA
TGTGCCTCCTCGGACATACAGGGTGAATACAATGAGCAGTTCTTC
CASSDIQGEYNEQFF
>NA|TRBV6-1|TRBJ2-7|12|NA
TGTGCCAGCAGTGAACAGGGCTACGAGCAGTACTTC
CASSEQGYEQYF
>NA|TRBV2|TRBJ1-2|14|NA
TGTGCCAGCAGTGAAGGGATACAGAACTATGGCTACACCTTC
CASSEGIQNYGYTF
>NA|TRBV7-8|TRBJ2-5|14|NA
TGTGCCAGCAGCCCCCGGGGGTACCAAGAGACCCAGTACTTC
CASSPRGYQETQYF
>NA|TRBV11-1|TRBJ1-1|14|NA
TGTGCCAGCAGCAAAGACGGGAGTTTAACTGAAGCTTTCTTT
CASSKDGSLTEAFF
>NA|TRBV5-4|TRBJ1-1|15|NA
TGTGCCAGCAGCTTGGGGCCAGGGGCGAACACTGAAGCTTTCTTT
CASSLGPGANTEAFF
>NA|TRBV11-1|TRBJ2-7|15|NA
TGTGCCAGCAGCTTAGTGAGGGGACTCTCCTACGAGCAGTACTTC
CASSLVRGLSYEQYF
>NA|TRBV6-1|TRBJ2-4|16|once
TGTGCCAGCAGTGAAGAGTGGGAAGGGGGAGGGAACATTCAGTACTTC
CASSEEWEGGGNIQYF
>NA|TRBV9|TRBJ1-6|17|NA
TGTGCCAGCAGCGTAGGTCCAGTGGCAGGGCCCATCAGAACCCTCCACTTT
CASSVGPVAGPIRTLHF
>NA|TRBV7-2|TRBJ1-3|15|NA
TGTGCCAGCAGCCCTACTTTGGGGTCCGGAAACACCATATATTTT
CASSPTLGSGNTIYF
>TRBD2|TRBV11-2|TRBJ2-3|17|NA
TGTGCCAGCAGCTTAGGTAGCAGGCTAGCGGCCACAGATACGCAGTATTTT
CASSLGSRLAATDTQYF
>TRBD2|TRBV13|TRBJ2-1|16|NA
TGTGCCAGCAGCCGGACTAGCGGGAGTCTCTACAATGAGCAGTTCTTC
CASSRTSGSLYNEQFF
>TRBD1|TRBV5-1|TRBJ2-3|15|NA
TGCGCCAGCAGCTGGGGCAGGGGGCAGGGAGATACGCAGTATTTT
CASSWGRGQGDTQYF